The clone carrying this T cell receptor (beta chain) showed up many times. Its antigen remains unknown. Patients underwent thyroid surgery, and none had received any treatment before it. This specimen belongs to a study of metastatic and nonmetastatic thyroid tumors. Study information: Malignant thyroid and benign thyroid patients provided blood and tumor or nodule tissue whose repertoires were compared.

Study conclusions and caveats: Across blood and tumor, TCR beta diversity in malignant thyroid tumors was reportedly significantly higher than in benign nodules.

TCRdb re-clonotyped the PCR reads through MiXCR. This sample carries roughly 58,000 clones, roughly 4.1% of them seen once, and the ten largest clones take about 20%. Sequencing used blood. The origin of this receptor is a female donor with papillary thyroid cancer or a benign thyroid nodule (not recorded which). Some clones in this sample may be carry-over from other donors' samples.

The CDR3 protein is CASSLRRGQNYEQYF. The CDR3 DNA reads TGTGCCAGCTCACTCCGCCGGGGACAAAACTACGAGCAGTACTTC. V is TRBV18 and J is TRBJ2-7; D might be TRBD1 (6 bases). This CDR3 spans 15 amino acids. CDR1 and CDR2 (germline): KGHSH, LQKENI. V lost 4 bases and J lost 3, with 16 bases in between.